Below, 9 T cell receptor beta chains from the same sample are listed, as sequenced in a study of CXCR3-negative and CXCR3-positive naive CD8 T cells. The TRB cDNA libraries were prepared by 5' RACE with UMI labels. TCRdb re-called the 5' RACE reads; every CDR3 protein appears as one record, without DNA. This table holds 150,000 or so distinct CDR3 sequences. Broader study findings: Naive CXCR3-positive cells had TRB CDR3s more hydrophobic than those of CXCR3-negative naive cells.

No cognate antigen is known for these TCRs. The material sequenced was naive CXCR3+ CD8+ T cells from blood. The subset is: CD45RO-CCR7+CD27+CD95- naive CD8+ T cells expressing CXCR3 (TNR3+). These receptors were taken from a human donor in good health. Some clones in this sample may be carry-over from other donors' samples.

The chain links TRBV19 to TRBJ1-1. Per the germline V gene, CDR1 is LNHDA and CDR2 is SQIVND (reference sequence). There are 14 residues in the CDR3. This chain's CDR3 is CASSLAKGYTEAFF.

This rearrangement joins TRBV19 to TRBJ2-5. The CDR3 covers 15 residues. Germline V gene sequence: CDR1 LNHDA, CDR2 SQIVND (reference sequence). CDR3 loop: CASSTGSRGSGTQYF.

The chain uses TRBV4-1 and TRBJ2-1; TCRdb's D gene call, TRBD1, goes unchecked for lack of DNA. From germline, CDR1 is MGHRA and CDR2 YSYEKL. This CDR3 has 16 residues. CDR3 region: CASSPPRGGSYNEQFF.

J is TRBJ2-7 and V is TRBV29-1; TCRdb's D call of TRBD1 is untestable without DNA. This CDR3 comprises 12 residues. Germline CDR1 SQVTM, CDR2 ANQGSEA. The chain's CDR3 is CSAREGNYEQYF.

The chain has TRBV19 and TRBJ1-5; TCRdb returns TRBD1, unconfirmable since there is no DNA. Germline V gene lookup returns CDR1 LNHDA and CDR2 SQIVND (reference sequence). The CDR3 covers 18 residues. CDR3 sequence: CASSAEPGQDYSNQPQHF. Using reference TRBV19 and TRBJ1-5 for the parts outside the CDR3, the full variable domain is DGGITQSPKYLFRKEGQNVTLSCEQNLNHDAMYWYRQDPGQGLRLIYYSQIVNDFQKGDIAEGYSVSREKKESFPLTVTSAQKNPTAFYLCASSAEPGQDYSNQPQHFGDGTRLSIL.

V and J are TRBV5-1 and TRBJ2-7. The germline V gene encodes CDR1 SGHRS and CDR2 YFSETQ. The length of the CDR3 is 13 residues. The CDR3 sequence: CASSLVGLDEQYF.

This chain joins TRBV28 and TRBJ2-2. The CDR3 is made up of 14 amino acids. Germline values: CDR1 MDHEN, CDR2 SYDVKM. The CDR3 here is CASSLVKNTGELFF.

The chain couples TRBV29-1 to TRBJ2-5; TCRdb's assignment of TRBD1 cannot be checked, as there is no DNA. Germline lookup yields CDR1 SQVTM and CDR2 ANQGSEA. The CDR3 spans 15 residues. CDR3 sequence reads: CSVELKRDRQETQYF.

The chain carries TRBV7-3 and TRBJ1-6. From germline, CDR1 is SGHTA and CDR2 FQGTGA. The CDR3 length is 14 residues. CDR3 residues: CASSLADTNSPLHF.